This is a list of T cell receptor beta chains from one sample in a study of blood T cell repertoires in COVID-19. Produced via immunoSEQ multiplex PCR; TCRdb's table is partial and in-frame only. The sample contains more than 150,000 clones, roughly 80% of which appear only once. The sequencing input was PBMCs or T cells enriched from blood (not recorded which). The receptors here all came from a man aged 50 to 59 who had recovered from COVID-19. The CDR3 runs from the conserved cysteine through the conserved F or W. The D gene is left open where the match is weak. Expanded clones get a size class; other rows say once, few or many, or leave the size out.

clone_size	v_call	j_call	cdr3_length	d_call	cdr3_aa	cdr3_nt
.	TRBV10-3	TRBJ2-7	14	TRBD2	CAISDTGGAGEQYF	TGTGCCATCAGTGATACCGGGGGAGCGGGGGAGCAGTACTTC
.	TRBV19	TRBJ1-1	16	.	CASSREGRPMNTEAFF	TGTGCCAGTAGCAGGGAGGGCAGACCAATGAACACTGAAGCTTTCTTT
.	TRBV6-4	TRBJ2-2	14	.	CASSETTVPGELFF	TGTGCCAGCAGTGAAACGACAGTTCCCGGGGAGCTGTTTTTT
.	TRBV10-3	TRBJ2-2	17	TRBD1	CAIRSSQTGSGTGELFF	TGTGCCATCAGGTCCAGTCAGACAGGGTCCGGGACCGGGGAGCTGTTTTTT
.	TRBV30	TRBJ1-3	15	.	CAWREKGLSGNTIYF	TGTGCCTGGAGGGAAAAGGGACTCTCTGGAAACACCATATATTTT
.	TRBV7-6	TRBJ2-7	17	TRBD1	CASSLAHIGTGSYEQYF	TGTGCCAGCAGCTTAGCGCATATAGGGACAGGGTCCTACGAGCAGTACTTC
few	TRBV6-5	TRBJ2-7	15	.	CASSWTGAGAYEQYF	TGTGCCAGCAGTTGGACTGGAGCAGGGGCTTACGAGCAGTACTTC
.	TRBV6-5	TRBJ1-5	15	.	CASSPLTEGGQPQHF	TGTGCCAGCAGTCCACTCACGGAAGGGGGTCAGCCCCAGCATTTT
.	TRBV21-1	TRBJ1-4	15	.	CASSSRTGKYEKLFF	TGTGCCAGCAGCAGTAGGACAGGGAAATATGAAAAACTGTTTTTT
.	TRBV10-1	TRBJ2-3	12	TRBD2	CASSSSGDTQYF	TGCGCCAGCAGTTCTAGCGGAGATACGCAGTATTTT
.	TRBV6-5	TRBJ1-1	13	TRBD1	CASWTGGETEAFF	TGTGCCAGCTGGACAGGGGGCGAAACTGAAGCTTTCTTT
once	TRBV12-3/TRBV12-4	TRBJ2-4	13	.	CASSQQRGNIQYF	TGTGCCAGCAGTCAACAGAGGGGGAACATTCAGTACTTC
.	TRBV24-1	TRBJ2-7	15	.	CATSDGRDNSYEQYF	TGTGCCACCAGTGATGGCCGGGACAACTCCTACGAGCAGTACTTC
.	TRBV6-1	TRBJ2-3	15	TRBD1	CASSDRGTVTDTQYF	TGTGCCAGCAGTGACAGGGGGACGGTGACAGATACGCAGTATTTT
.	TRBV28	TRBJ2-5	14	.	CASSLLIPRGTQYF	TGTGCCAGCAGTTTATTAATACCAAGGGGGACCCAGTACTTC
few	TRBV18	TRBJ1-2	13	.	CATRGQMSYGYTF	TGTGCCACTCGCGGGCAGATGAGCTATGGCTACACCTTC
.	TRBV29-1	TRBJ2-4	15	TRBD2	CSVDRTSEAKNIQYF	TGCAGCGTTGACCGGACTAGCGAAGCCAAAAACATTCAGTACTTC
.	TRBV28	TRBJ1-5	16	.	CASSLMLGRDNQPQHF	TGTGCCAGCAGTTTAATGTTGGGCAGGGATAATCAGCCCCAGCATTTT
once	TRBV28	TRBJ2-5	14	TRBD2	CASGFPGGMETQYF	TGTGCCAGCGGGTTCCCGGGAGGAATGGAGACCCAGTACTTC
.	TRBV28	TRBJ2-7	15	.	CASRVSGALSYEQYF	TGTGCCAGCAGGGTTTCAGGTGCCCTCTCCTACGAGCAGTACTTC
.	TRBV10-3	TRBJ1-6	14	.	CATLKDSSGSPLHF	TGTGCCACGCTGAAGGACAGTTCAGGTTCACCCCTCCACTTT
.	TRBV30	TRBJ1-5	12	.	CAWSVPGEPQHF	TGTGCCTGGAGTGTACCGGGGGAGCCCCAGCATTTT
.	TRBV7-8	TRBJ1-5	16	.	CASSLGPQGTNQPQHF	TGTGCCAGCAGCTTAGGTCCGCAGGGGACAAATCAGCCCCAGCATTTT
.	TRBV7-9	TRBJ1-6	13	.	CASSPTVPSPLHF	TGTGCCAGTTCACCGACTGTCCCATCACCCCTCCACTTT
few	TRBV10-1	TRBJ2-3	14	.	CASSPTDFTDTQYF	TGCGCCAGCAGCCCAACAGATTTCACAGATACGCAGTATTTT
.	TRBV5-4	TRBJ1-6	16	TRBD1	CASSFPDRGYNSPLHF	TGTGCCAGCAGCTTCCCGGACAGGGGTTATAATTCACCCCTCCACTTT
.	TRBV2	TRBJ2-1	15	TRBD1	CASSRDRGDYNEQFF	TGTGCCAGCAGCCGGGACAGGGGGGACTACAATGAGCAGTTCTTC
.	TRBV6-5	TRBJ2-1	13	.	CASSGQNYNEQFF	TGTGCCAGCTCCGGACAGAACTACAATGAGCAGTTCTTC
.	TRBV27	TRBJ2-3	13	TRBD2	CASSRTSPDTQYF	TGTGCCAGCAGTCGGACTAGCCCAGATACGCAGTATTTT
.	TRBV6-5	TRBJ1-5	12	.	CASRGPGQPQHF	TGTGCCAGCAGGGGGCCCGGTCAGCCCCAGCATTTT
.	TRBV30	TRBJ2-4	15	TRBD2	CAWSWAGGLGNIQYF	TGTGCCTGGAGTTGGGCGGGGGGGCTCGGAAACATTCAGTACTTC